This T cell receptor beta chain is from a study of T cell changes during pregnancy in multiple sclerosis. Germline V gene lookup returns CDR1 MGHRA and CDR2 YSYEKL. With V trimmed by 3 bases and J by 5 bases, 9 bases remained unmatched. There are 15 residues in the CDR3. The data were produced by immunoSEQ multiplex PCR, yet TCRdb's version contains in-frame clones alone and is incomplete. The sample lists around 71,000 clones, about 90% occurring once. This sequence joins TRBV4-1 and TRBJ2-5; 7 bases align to TRBD1. The specimen was peripheral blood, collected after pregnancy. The receptor comes from a female donor with multiple sclerosis, enrolled in a pregnancy study. CDR3 nucleotides: TGCGCCAGCAGCCAGTTTATGGGACAGCCGGAGACCCAGTACTTC. Amino acids: CASSQFMGQPETQYF.